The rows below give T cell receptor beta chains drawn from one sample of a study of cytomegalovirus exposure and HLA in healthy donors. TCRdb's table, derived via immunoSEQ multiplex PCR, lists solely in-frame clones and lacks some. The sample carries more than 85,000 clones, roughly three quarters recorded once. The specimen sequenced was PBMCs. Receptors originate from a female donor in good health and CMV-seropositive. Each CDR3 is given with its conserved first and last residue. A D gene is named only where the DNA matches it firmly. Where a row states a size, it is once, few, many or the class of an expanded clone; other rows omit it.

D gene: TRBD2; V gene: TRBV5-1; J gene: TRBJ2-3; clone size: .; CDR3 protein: CASSSGGAADTQYF; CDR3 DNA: TGCGCCAGCAGCTCGGGGGGGGCCGCAGATACGCAGTATTTT
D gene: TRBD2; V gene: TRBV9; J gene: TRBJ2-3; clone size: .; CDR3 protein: CASSGGTSGGYTQYF; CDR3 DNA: TGTGCCAGCAGCGGGGGGACTAGCGGGGGGTATACGCAGTATTTT
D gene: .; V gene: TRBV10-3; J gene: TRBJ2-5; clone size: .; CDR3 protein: CAISGEVRETQYF; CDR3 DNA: TGTGCCATCAGTGGGGAGGTGCGGGAGACCCAGTACTTC
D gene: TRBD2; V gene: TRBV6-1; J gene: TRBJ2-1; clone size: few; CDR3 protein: CATGTSGSNEQFF; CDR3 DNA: TGTGCCACCGGGACTAGCGGGAGCAATGAGCAGTTCTTC
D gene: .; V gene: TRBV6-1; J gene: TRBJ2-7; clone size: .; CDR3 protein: CASKQTSSYEQYF; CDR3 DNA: TGTGCCAGCAAGCAGACTAGCTCCTACGAGCAGTACTTC
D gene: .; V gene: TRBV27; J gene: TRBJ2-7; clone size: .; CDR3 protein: CASSLSGRVSYEQYF; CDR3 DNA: TGTGCCAGCAGTTTATCCGGCAGGGTCTCCTACGAGCAGTACTTC
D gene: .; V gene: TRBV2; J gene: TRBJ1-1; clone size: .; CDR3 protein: CASSDGSNTEAFF; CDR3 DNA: TGTGCCAGCAGTGATGGGAGTAACACTGAAGCTTTCTTT
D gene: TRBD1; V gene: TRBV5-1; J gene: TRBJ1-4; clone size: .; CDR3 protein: CASSPGQANEKLFF; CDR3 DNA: TGCGCCAGCAGCCCGGGACAGGCTAATGAAAAACTGTTTTTT
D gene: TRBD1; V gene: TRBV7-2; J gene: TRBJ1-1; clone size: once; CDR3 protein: CASSPDRGLGGAFF; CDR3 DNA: TGTGCCAGCAGCCCAGACAGGGGGCTAGGGGGGGCTTTCTTT
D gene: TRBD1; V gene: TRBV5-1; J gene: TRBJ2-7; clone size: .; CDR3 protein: CASSWGQGYYEQYF; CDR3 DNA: TGCGCCAGCAGCTGGGGACAGGGGTACTACGAGCAGTACTTC
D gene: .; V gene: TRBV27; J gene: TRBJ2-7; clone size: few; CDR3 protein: CASSLLAGPWLYF; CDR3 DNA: TGTGCCAGCAGTTTATTGGCAGGGCCCTGGCTGTACTTC
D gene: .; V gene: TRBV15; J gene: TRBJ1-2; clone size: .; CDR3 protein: CATSRGGAVYGYTF; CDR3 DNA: TGTGCCACCAGCAGGGGGGGGGCCGTCTATGGCTACACCTTC
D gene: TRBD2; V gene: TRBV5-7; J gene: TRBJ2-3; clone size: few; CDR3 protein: CASSLRLAGGRLTDTQYF; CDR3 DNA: TGTGCCAGCAGCTTGAGGCTAGCGGGAGGGCGGCTCACAGATACGCAGTATTTT
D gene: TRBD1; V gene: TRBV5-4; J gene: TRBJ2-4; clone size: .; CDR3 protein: CASSTGTENIQYF; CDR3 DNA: TGTGCCAGCAGCACCGGGACAGAAAACATTCAGTACTTC
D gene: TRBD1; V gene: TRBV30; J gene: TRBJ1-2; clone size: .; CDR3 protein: CAWSDRDHGYTF; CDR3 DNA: TGTGCCTGGAGCGACAGGGACCATGGCTACACCTTC
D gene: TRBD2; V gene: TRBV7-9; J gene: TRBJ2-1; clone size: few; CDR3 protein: CASSSSTSSNEQFF; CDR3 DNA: TGTGCCAGCAGCTCCTCGACTAGCAGCAATGAGCAGTTCTTC
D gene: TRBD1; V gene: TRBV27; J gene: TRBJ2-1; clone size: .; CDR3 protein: CASSGRGTVIHNEQFF; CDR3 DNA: TGTGCCAGCAGTGGGCGAGGGACAGTTATCCACAATGAGCAGTTCTTC
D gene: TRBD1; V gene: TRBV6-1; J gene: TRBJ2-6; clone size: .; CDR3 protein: CASSRRGTGANVLTF; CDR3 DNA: TGTGCCAGCAGTCGCAGGGGGACTGGGGCCAACGTCCTGACTTTC
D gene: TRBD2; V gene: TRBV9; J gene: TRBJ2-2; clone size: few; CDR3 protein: CASSVDRLAGGGTGELFF; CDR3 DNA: TGTGCCAGCAGCGTAGATAGACTAGCGGGAGGGGGGACCGGGGAGCTGTTTTTT
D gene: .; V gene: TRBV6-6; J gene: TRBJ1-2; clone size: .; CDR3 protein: CASSSTELSGYTF; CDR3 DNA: TGTGCCAGCAGTTCGACTGAGTTGAGTGGCTACACCTTC
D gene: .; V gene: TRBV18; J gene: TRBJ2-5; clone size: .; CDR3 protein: CASSPSNGVQETQYF; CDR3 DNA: TGTGCCAGCTCACCCTCTAACGGTGTGCAAGAGACCCAGTACTTC
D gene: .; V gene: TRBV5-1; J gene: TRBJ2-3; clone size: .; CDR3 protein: CASSLDYPLGDTQYF; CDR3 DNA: TGCGCCAGCAGCTTAGACTACCCCTTGGGAGATACGCAGTATTTT
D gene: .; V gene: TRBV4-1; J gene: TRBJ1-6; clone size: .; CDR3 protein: CASSQADMGLRNSPLHF; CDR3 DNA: TGCGCCAGCAGCCAAGCGGATATGGGCCTAAGAAATTCACCCCTCCACTTT
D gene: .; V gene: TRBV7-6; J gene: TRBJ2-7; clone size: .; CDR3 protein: CASSPDGAYEQYF; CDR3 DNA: TGTGCCAGCAGCCCCGACGGGGCCTACGAGCAGTACTTC
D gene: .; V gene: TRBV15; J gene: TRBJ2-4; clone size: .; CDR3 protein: CATSRDRTPGRNIQYF; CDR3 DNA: TGTGCCACCAGCAGAGACAGGACTCCTGGGAGAAACATTCAGTACTTC
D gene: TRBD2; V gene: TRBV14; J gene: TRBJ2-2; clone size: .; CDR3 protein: CASSLRTSGSGTGELFF; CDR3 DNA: TGTGCCAGCAGCCTCCGGACTAGCGGGAGCGGCACCGGGGAGCTGTTTTTT
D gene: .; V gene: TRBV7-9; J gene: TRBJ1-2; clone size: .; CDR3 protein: CSSSPGKGGSGGYTF; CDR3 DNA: TGTTCCAGCAGCCCCGGGAAAGGGGGAAGTGGTGGCTACACCTTC
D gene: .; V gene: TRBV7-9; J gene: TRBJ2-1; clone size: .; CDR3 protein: CASSSVSSEQFF; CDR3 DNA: TGTGCCAGCAGCTCGGTTTCATCCGAGCAGTTCTTC